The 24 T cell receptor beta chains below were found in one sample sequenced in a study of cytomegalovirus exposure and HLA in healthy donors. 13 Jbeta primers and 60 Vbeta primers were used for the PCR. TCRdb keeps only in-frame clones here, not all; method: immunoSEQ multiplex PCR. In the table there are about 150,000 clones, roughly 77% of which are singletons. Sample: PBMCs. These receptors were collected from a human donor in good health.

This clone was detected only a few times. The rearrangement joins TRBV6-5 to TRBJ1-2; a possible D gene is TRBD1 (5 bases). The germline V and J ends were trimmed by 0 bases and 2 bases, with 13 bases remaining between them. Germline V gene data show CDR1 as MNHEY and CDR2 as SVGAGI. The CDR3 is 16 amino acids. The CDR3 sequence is CASSYSRQILNYGYTF. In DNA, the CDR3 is TGTGCCAGCAGTTACTCGAGACAGATACTGAACTATGGCTACACCTTC.

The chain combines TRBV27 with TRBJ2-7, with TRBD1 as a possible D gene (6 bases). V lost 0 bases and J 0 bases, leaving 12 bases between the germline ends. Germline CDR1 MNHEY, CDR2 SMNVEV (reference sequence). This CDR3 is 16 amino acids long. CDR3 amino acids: CASSLSIQGHSYEQYF. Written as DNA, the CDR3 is TGTGCCAGCAGTTTATCGATACAGGGACACTCCTACGAGCAGTACTTC.

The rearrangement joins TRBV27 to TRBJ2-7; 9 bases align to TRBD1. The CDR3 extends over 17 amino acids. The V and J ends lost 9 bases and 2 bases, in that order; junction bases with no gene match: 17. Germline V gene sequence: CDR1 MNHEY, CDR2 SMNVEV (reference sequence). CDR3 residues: CARTDRGNTKPTYEQYF. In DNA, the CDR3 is TGTGCCAGAACCGACAGGGGGAACACGAAACCTACCTACGAGCAGTACTTC.

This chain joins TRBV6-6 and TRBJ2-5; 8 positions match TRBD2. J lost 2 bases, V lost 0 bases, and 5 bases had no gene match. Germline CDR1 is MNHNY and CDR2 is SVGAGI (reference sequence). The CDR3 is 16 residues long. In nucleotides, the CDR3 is TGTGCCAGCAGTTACTCGTTGGGCGGGGGGCAAGAGACCCAGTACTTC. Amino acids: CASSYSLGGGQETQYF.

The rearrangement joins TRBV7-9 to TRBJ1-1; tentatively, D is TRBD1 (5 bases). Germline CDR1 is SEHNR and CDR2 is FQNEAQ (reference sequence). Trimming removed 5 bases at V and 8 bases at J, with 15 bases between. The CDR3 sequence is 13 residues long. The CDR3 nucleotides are TGTGCCAGCAGCCCCGGGGGAGAAAGGGAAGCTTTCTTT. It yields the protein CASSPGGEREAFF.

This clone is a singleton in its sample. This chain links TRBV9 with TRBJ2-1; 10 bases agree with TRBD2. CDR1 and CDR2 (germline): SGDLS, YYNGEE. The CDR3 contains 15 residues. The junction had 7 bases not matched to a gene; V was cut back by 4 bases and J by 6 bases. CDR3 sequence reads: CASSFTSGNANEQFF. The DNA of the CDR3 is TGTGCCAGCAGCTTCACTAGCGGGAACGCCAATGAGCAGTTCTTC.

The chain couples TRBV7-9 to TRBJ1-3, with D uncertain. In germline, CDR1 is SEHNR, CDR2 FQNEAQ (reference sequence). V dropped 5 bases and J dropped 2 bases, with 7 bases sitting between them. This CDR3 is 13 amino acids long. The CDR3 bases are TGTGCCAGCAGCCCTGCGGCTGGAAACACCATATATTTT. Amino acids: CASSPAAGNTIYF.

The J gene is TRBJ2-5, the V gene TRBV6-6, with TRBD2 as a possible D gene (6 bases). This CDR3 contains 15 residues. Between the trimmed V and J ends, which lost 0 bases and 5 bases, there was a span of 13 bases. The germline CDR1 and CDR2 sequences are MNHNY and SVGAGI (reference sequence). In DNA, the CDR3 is TGTGCCAGCAGTTACTCTGGGTCGACTAGTGAGACCCAGTACTTC. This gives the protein CASSYSGSTSETQYF.

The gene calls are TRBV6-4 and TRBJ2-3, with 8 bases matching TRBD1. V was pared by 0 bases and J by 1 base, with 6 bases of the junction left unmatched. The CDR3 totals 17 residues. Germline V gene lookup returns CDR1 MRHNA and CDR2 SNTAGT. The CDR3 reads CASSDSVPGGRTDTQYF. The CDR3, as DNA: TGTGCCAGCAGTGACTCCGTTCCAGGGGGCCGCACAGATACGCAGTATTTT.

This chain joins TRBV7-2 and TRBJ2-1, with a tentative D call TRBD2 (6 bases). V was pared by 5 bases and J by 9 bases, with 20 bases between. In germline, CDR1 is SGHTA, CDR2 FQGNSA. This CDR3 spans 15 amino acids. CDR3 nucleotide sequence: TGTGCCAGCAGCCCCGGGACTTCGAAATGGGGTGAGCAGTTCTTC. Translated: CASSPGTSKWGEQFF.

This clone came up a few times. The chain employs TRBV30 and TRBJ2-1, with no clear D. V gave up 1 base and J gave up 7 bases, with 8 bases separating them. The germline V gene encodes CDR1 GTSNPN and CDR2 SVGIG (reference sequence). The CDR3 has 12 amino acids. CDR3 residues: CAWSAYKNEQFF. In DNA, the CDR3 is TGTGCCTGGAGTGCCTATAAGAATGAGCAGTTCTTC.

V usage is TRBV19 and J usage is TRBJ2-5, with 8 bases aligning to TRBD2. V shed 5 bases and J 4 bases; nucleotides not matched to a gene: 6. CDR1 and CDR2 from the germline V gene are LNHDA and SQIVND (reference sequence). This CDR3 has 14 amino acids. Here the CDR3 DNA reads TGTGCCAGTAGTCCAATAGCGGGAAGAGAGACCCAGTACTTC. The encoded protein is CASSPIAGRETQYF.

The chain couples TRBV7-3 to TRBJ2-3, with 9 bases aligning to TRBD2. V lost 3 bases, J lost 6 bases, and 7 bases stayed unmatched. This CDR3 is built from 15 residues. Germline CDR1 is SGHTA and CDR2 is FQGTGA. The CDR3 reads CASSFLRGGRDTQYF. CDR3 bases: TGTGCCAGCAGCTTCTTGCGGGGGGGCAGGGATACGCAGTATTTT. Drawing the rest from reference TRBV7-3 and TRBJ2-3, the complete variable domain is GAGVSQTPSNKVTEKGKYVELRCDPISGHTALYWYRQSLGQGPEFLIYFQGTGAADDSGLPNDRFFAVRPEGSVSTLKIQRTERGDSAVYLCASSFLRGGRDTQYFGPGTRLTVL.

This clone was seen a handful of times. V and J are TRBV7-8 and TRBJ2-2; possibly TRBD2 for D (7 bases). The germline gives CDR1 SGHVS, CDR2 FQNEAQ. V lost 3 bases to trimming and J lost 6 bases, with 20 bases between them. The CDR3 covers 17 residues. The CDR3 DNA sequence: TGTGCCAGCAGCTTTCTCTCCGGGGGCGCGGGGGCCGGGGAGCTGTTTTTT. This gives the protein CASSFLSGGAGAGELFF.

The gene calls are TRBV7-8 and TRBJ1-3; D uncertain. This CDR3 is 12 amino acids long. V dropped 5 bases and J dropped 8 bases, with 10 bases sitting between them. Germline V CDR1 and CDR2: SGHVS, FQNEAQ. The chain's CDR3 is CASSPARDTIYF. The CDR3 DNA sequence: TGTGCCAGCAGCCCCGCCCGGGACACCATATATTTT.

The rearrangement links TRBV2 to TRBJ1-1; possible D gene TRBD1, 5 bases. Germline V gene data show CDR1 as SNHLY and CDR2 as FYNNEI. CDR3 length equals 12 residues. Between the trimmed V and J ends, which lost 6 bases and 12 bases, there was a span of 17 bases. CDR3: CASRTLGEGTFF. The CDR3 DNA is TGTGCCAGCAGGACTTTAGGGGAGGGAACTTTCTTT. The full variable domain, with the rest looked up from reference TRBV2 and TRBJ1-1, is EPEVTQTPSHQVTQMGQEVILRCVPISNHLYFYWYRQILGQKVEFLVSFYNNEISEKSEIFDDQFSVERPDGSNFTLKIRSTKLEDSAMYFCASRTLGEGTFFGQGTRLTVV.

As DNA, the CDR3 is TGTGCCAGCAGTTTATCGTCCGAGGGGGCTGTGAACACTGAAGCTTTCTTT. Amino acid sequence: CASSLSSEGAVNTEAFF. The rearrangement joins TRBV27 to TRBJ1-1, with TRBD1 identical over 7 bases. After removal of 0 bases from V and 0 bases from J, the junction contained 7 bases not matched to a gene. The CDR3 contains 17 residues. Germline CDR1 MNHEY, CDR2 SMNVEV (reference sequence).

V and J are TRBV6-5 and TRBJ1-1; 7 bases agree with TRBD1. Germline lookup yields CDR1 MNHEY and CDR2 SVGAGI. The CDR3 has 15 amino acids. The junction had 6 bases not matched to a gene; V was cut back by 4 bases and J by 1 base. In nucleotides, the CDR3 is TGTGCCAGCAGTTCCGACAGGGCTACGAACACTGAAGCTTTCTTT. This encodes CASSSDRATNTEAFF.

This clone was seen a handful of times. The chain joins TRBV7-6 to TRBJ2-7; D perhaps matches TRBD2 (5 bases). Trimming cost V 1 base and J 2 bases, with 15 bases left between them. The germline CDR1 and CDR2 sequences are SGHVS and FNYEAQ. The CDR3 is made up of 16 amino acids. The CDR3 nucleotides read TGTGCCAGCAGCTTAGAGGTGGCAGGAGGCCCCTACGAGCAGTACTTC. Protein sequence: CASSLEVAGGPYEQYF.

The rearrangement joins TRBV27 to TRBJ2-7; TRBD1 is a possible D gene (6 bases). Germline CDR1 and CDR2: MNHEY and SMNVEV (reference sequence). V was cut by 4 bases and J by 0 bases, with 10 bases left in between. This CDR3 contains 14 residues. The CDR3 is CASSYQGGSYEQYF. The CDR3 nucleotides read TGTGCCAGCAGTTATCAAGGGGGCTCCTACGAGCAGTACTTC.

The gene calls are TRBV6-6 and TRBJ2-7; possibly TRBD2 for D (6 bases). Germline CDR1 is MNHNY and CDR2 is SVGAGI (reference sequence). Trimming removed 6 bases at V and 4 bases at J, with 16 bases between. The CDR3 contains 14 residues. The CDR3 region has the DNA TGTGCCAGCAGCCTATCACTAGCAGGTTACGAGCAGTACTTC. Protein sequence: CASSLSLAGYEQYF.

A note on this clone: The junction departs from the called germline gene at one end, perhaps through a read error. CDR3 sequence reads: CASRSRRTWGYPF. The CDR3 DNA follows: TGTGCCAGCAGGTCCCGAAGGACGTGGGGCTACCCCTTC. The rearrangement joins TRBV5-6 to TRBJ1-2; maybe TRBD1 (5 bases). This CDR3 has 13 amino acids. In germline, CDR1 is SGHDT, CDR2 YYEEEE.

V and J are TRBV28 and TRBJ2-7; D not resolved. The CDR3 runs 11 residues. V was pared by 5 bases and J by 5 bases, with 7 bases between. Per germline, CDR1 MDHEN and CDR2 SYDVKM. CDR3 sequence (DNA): TGTGCCAGCAGTCTAAGAGACGAGCAGTACTTC. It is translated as CASSLRDEQYF.

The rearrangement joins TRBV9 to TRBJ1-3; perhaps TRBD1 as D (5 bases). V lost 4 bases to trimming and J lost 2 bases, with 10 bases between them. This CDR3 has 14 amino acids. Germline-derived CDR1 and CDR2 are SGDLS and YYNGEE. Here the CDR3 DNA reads TGTGCCAGCAGCCTGGGGACTACTGGAAACACCATATATTTT. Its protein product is CASSLGTTGNTIYF.